This paragraph covers one T cell receptor beta chain sequence. This CDR3 fails to terminate in the conserved phenylalanine or tryptophan, so it likely reflects a read error. It is unclear where the CDR3 begins or ends on the DNA, so no DNA is shown, and the CDR3 is as TCRdb lists it. Germline values: CDR1 LNHDA, CDR2 SQIVND (reference sequence). The CDR3 length is 12 residues, termini included. This sample stems from a study of blood T cell repertoires in COVID-19. Methods used by the authors: Reference gene primer amplification gave nucleated cell count estimates. Measured with immunoSEQ multiplex PCR; TCRdb has only the in-frame clones, and not every one. V and J calls and clone size are as listed in that table; D and trimming were resolved from the DNA. The repertoire consists of about 160,000 clones, with under 90% occurring once and the leading ten covering around a sixth.

The source of this sequence is a man aged 60 to 75 who had recovered from COVID-19. The rearrangement links TRBV19 to TRBJ1-1. The sequenced sample consisted of PBMCs or T cells enriched from blood (not recorded which). CDR3: CASSPRGGVPSA.